This T cell receptor beta chain was profiled in a study of cytomegalovirus exposure and HLA in healthy donors. Each of the donors was a healthy bone marrow donor. The V end was cut by 4 bases, the J end by 8 bases, with 24 bases between. The germline V gene encodes CDR1 GTSNPN and CDR2 SVGIG (reference sequence). CDR3 length: 17 residues. As to this clone: Its antigen is unknown.

Regarding the study as a whole: According to the study, approximately 150 TCR beta chains were cytomegalovirus-associated.

PCR used 60 Vbeta primers and 13 Jbeta primers. Using immunoSEQ multiplex PCR, the repertoire was profiled, and TCRdb retains in-frame clones only, with some absent. The table includes roughly 180,000 clones, 80% detected once. Material: PBMCs. This receptor was taken from a man aged 25 to 40 in good health and CMV-seronegative. The rearrangement uses TRBV30 and TRBJ1-6; perhaps TRBD1 as D (5 bases). Here the CDR3 reads CAWKTASPRGWYSPLHF. The DNA for the CDR3 is TGTGCCTGGAAGACAGCTTCCCCGCGGGGGTGGTATTCACCCCTCCACTTT.